The present TCR beta chain was sequenced within a study of T cell clones after liver transplantation. Study-level background: Three of eight recipients were HCV-positive; others had non-autoimmune, non-viral indications.

The CDR3 contains 15 residues. Germline V gene sequence: CDR1 SNHLY, CDR2 FYNNEI. With 6 bases clipped from V and 4 bases from J, the junction kept 6 bases outside the gene matches. The assay was immunoSEQ multiplex PCR, and TCRdb's table has in-frame clones only and misses some. The data contain about 120,000 clones, about nine tenths of them singletons. The sequencing here drew on CD4+ T cells from blood, taken 12 months after liver transplant. This sequence joins TRBV2 and TRBJ2-7; 13 bases map to TRBD2. The clonotype originates from a human patient who received a liver transplant. Some T cells may trace back to the graft donor. The CDR3 is CASRARTSGSYEQYF. Here the CDR3 DNA reads TGTGCCAGCAGAGCGAGGACTAGCGGGAGTTACGAGCAGTACTTC.